This TCR beta chain is drawn from a study of cytotoxic CD8 clonotypes in ibrutinib-treated CLL. The CDR3 spans 13 residues. Deletions cut 2 bases from V and 4 bases from J, with 9 bases between. Germline V gene data show CDR1 as GTSNPN and CDR2 as SVGIG (reference sequence). The assay was immunoSEQ multiplex PCR, and TCRdb's table has in-frame clones only and misses some. The sample records some 130,000 clones, 75% to 80% being singletons. The source is a human donor with chronic lymphocytic leukemia. The sequencing used PBMCs, collected after 24 months of ibrutinib treatment. The chain uses TRBV30 and TRBJ1-5; D call uncertain. The CDR3 DNA follows: TGTGCCTGGAGTATCGGGGAAAATCAGCCCCAGCATTTT. It specifies CAWSIGENQPQHF.